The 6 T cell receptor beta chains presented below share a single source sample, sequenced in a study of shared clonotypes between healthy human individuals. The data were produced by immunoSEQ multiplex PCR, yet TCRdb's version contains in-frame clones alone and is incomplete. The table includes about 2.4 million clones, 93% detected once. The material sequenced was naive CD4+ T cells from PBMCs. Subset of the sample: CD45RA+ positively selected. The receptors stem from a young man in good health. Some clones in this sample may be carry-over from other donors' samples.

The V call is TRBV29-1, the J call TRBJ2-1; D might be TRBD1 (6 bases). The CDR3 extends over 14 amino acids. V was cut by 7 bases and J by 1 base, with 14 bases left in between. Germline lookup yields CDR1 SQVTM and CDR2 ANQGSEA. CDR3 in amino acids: CSADSWGSYNEQFF. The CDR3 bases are TGCAGCGCGGACAGTTGGGGGTCCTACAATGAGCAGTTCTTC.

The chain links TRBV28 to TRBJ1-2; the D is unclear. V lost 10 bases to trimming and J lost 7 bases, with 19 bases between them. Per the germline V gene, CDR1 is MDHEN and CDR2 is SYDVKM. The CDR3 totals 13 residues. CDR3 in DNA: TGTGCCACCATCCGGACGGATAGGGTTGGCTACACCTTC. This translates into CATIRTDRVGYTF.

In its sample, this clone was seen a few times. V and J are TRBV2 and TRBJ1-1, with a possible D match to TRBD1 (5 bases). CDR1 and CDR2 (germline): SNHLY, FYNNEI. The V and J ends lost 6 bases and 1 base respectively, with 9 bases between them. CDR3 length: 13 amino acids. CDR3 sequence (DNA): TGTGCCAGCAGCATAACAGGGAACACTGAAGCTTTCTTT. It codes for CASSITGNTEAFF.

CDR3 sequence: CASSTIWDILPQPQHF. The CDR3 DNA is TGTGCCAGCAGCACAATTTGGGACATCCTCCCCCAGCCCCAGCATTTT. The J gene is TRBJ1-5, the V gene TRBV28; D is possibly TRBD1 (6 bases). In germline, CDR1 is MDHEN, CDR2 SYDVKM. The CDR3 consists of 16 residues. The V and J ends lost 6 bases and 7 bases respectively, with 22 bases between them. Full variable domain (rest looked up from reference TRBV28 and TRBJ1-5): DVKVTQSSRYLVKRTGEKVFLECVQDMDHENMFWYRQDPGLGLRLIYFSYDVKMKEKGDIPEGYSVSREKKERFSLILESASTNQTSMYLCASSTIWDILPQPQHFGDGTRLSIL.

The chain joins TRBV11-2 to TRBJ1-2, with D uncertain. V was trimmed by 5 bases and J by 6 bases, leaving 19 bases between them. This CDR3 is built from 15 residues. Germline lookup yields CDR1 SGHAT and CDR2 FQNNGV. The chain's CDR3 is CASSHYRRSFDGYTF. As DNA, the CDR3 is TGTGCCAGCAGCCACTATCGGAGGTCGTTCGATGGCTACACCTTC.

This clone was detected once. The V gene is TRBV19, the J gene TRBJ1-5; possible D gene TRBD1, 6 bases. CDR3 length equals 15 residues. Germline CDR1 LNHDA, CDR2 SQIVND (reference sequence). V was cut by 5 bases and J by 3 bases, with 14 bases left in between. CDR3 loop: CASSPRGGYNQPQHF. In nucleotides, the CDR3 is TGTGCCAGTAGTCCAAGGGGGGGCTACAATCAGCCCCAGCATTTT. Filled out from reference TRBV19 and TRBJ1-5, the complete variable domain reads DGGITQSPKYLFRKEGQNVTLSCEQNLNHDAMYWYRQDPGQGLRLIYYSQIVNDFQKGDIAEGYSVSREKKESFPLTVTSAQKNPTAFYLCASSPRGGYNQPQHFGDGTRLSIL.